This T cell receptor (beta chain) was sequenced during a study of CD8 T cells in Susac syndrome. RNA amounts of about 0.5 to 1 ug underwent reverse transcription with random hexamers. Amplification of the TCR beta CDR3 was carried out by immunoSEQ multiplex PCR, which spanned a total of 54 Vbeta and 13 Jbeta segments. TCRdb itself ran the immunoSEQ multiplex PCR reads through MiXCR, one entry per CDR3 protein. The sample lists some 110,000 distinct CDR3 sequences, about 92% occurring once. Negative isolation was applied to CD8+ and CD4+ T cells, and FACS enrichment was applied to TEMRA cells. The CDR3 runs 17 residues. After removal of 5 bases from V and 0 bases from J, the junction contained 4 bases not matched to a gene. Looked up from germline, CDR1 is MNHEY and CDR2 is SVGEGT.

This sequence joins TRBV6-2 or TRBV6-3 and TRBJ2-2; the match to TRBD2 covers 12 bases. The TCR was taken from a human donor with multiple sclerosis. Sequenced: CD4+ T cells from PBMCs. In nucleotides, the CDR3 is TGTGCCAGCAGTCGACTAGCGGGGGCATCGAACACCGGGGAGCTGTTTTTT. Translated: CASSRLAGASNTGELFF.